The 6 T cell receptor beta chains below were found in one sample sequenced in a study of GPR56 and killer-like receptors on CD4 memory cells. Five CD4+ populations, defined by killer cell lectin-like receptor and GPR56 markers, were sorted by FACS. TCRdb reprocessed the reads and reports one entry per CDR3 protein, with no DNA. The sample has about 2,400 distinct CDR3 sequences. Sequencing was carried out using memory CD4+ T cells from blood. Receptors originate from a human donor in good health.

This clonotype shows up as medium-sized by frequency. The rearrangement links TRBV28 to TRBJ1-3. The CDR3 totals 16 residues. CDR1 is MDHEN, CDR2 SYDVKM, per germline. The CDR3 loop is CASSSASGPWGNTIYF. The full variable domain, in which reference TRBV28 and TRBJ1-3 provide the parts outside the CDR3, is DVKVTQSSRYLVKRTGEKVFLECVQDMDHENMFWYRQDPGLGLRLIYFSYDVKMKEKGDIPEGYSVSREKKERFSLILESASTNQTSMYLCASSSASGPWGNTIYFGEGSWLTVV.

CDR3 sequence reads: CSVGQLAGAGVEFF. The rearrangement uses TRBV29-1 and TRBJ2-1; TCRdb reports TRBD2, a call that lacks DNA to check it against. Per the germline V gene, CDR1 is SQVTM and CDR2 is ANQGSEA. This CDR3 region has 14 residues.

V and J are TRBV9 and TRBJ1-2. CDR3 length: 12 residues. Germline CDR1 SGDLS, CDR2 YYNGEE. The CDR3 protein is CASSDQTHGYTF.

CDR3 protein: CASSGPGQGKGYTF. The rearrangement uses TRBV6-5 and TRBJ1-2; TCRdb's D call of TRBD1 is untestable without DNA. Germline assignment: CDR1 MNHEY and CDR2 SVGAGI. This CDR3 is built from 14 residues.

Considering frequency, this clonotype is medium-sized. V usage is TRBV7-2 and J usage is TRBJ2-2; the D call from TCRdb, TRBD2, cannot be confirmed without DNA. The CDR3 spans 17 residues. The germline V gene encodes CDR1 SGHTA and CDR2 FQGNSA. The CDR3 region is CASSPGLSPLSLGELFF.

Its frequency marks this clonotype as large. The chain links TRBV6-6 to TRBJ2-7; the D gene TCRdb calls, TRBD1, cannot be checked with no DNA. Germline values: CDR1 MNHNY, CDR2 SVGAGI (reference sequence). The CDR3 runs 15 residues. Here the CDR3 reads CASRYLRDSTYEQYF.